This T cell receptor beta chain was retrieved from a study of regulatory T cells in long-lasting Graves disease. Study conclusions and caveats: Because few samples were included, accuracy may have been lower. Researchers reported studying only peripheral blood, not thyroid tissue.

This clonotype was recorded a few times. Its antigen is undetermined. The time point here: newly diagnosed GD, antithyroid drugs for less than 3 months. TCR sequences were obtained from RNA taken from PBMCs. Germline-derived CDR1 and CDR2 are DFQATT and SNEGSKA (reference sequence). The CDR3 sequence is 15 residues long. Between the trimmed V and J ends, which lost 0 bases and 5 bases, there was a span of 16 bases. TCR beta libraries were built with iRepertoire HTBI primers and Arm-PCR of CDR3 regions. TCRdb reprocessed the multiplex PCR reads via MiXCR and lists one record per CDR3 protein. The sample gives a few hundred thousand distinct CDR3 sequences, approximately 20% of which show up once; 14% is in the top ten. A further study also used this sample, focusing on T cells in Graves' hyperthyroidism and ophthalmopathy. Turning to that study: The study based diagnoses on clinical symptoms, serum thyroxine and TRAb, thyroid ultrasound and orbital computed tomography. The study used the HTBI primer set for a first-round RT-PCR of the TCR CDR3.

This chain uses TRBV20-1 with TRBJ2-5; D is possibly TRBD2 (5 bases). This receptor was obtained from a woman aged 25 to 39 with Graves disease. The specimen comprised peripheral blood mononuclear cells (PBMCs), sampled at new diagnosis, from a patient treated with antithyroid drugs. CDR3 sequence (DNA): TGCAGTGCTAGAGATGGCAGCACTAGGTGGGAGACCCAGTACTTC. Its translation is CSARDGSTRWETQYF.